Sequencing of this TCR beta chain was carried out in a study of OX40 agonist ivuxolimab in advanced cancers. Study in general: Enrolled patients in dose escalation had cancers that were hepatocellular carcinoma, melanoma, renal cell or head and neck cancer. Roughly two fifths of patients had received prior checkpoint inhibitor therapy. Three partial responders included one hepatocellular carcinoma patient and two cutaneous melanoma patients.

Libraries were prepared by immunoSEQ multiplex PCR; TCRdb keeps only in-frame clonotypes and omits some of them. The sample has under 90,000 clones, about 90% seen once. The CDR3 extends over 15 amino acids. Trimming pared 4 bases from V and 7 bases from J, leaving 16 bases between. Germline V gene sequence: CDR1 SEHNR, CDR2 FQNEAQ (reference sequence). The cohort excluded patients with autoimmune disease history or systemic immunosuppression. The J gene is TRBJ1-4, the V gene TRBV7-9; maybe TRBD1 (5 bases). Material: CD4+ or CD8+ T cells sorted from blood, obtained in a trial of the OX40 agonist ivuxolimab. This TCR came from an adult with an advanced solid tumor such as melanoma, head and neck, liver or kidney cancer. CDR3 DNA: TGTGCCAGCAGCTCAGGGAACCGGGAAGGTGAAAAACTGTTTTTT. This codes for CASSSGNREGEKLFF.